This T cell receptor (beta chain) was documented in a study of T cells in Graves' hyperthyroidism and ophthalmopathy. RNA transcripts gave rise to amplified TCR beta CDR3 regions. The HTBI primer set served for first-round RT-PCR of the TCR CDR3. TCRdb reprocessed the multiplex PCR reads with MiXCR, giving one entry per CDR3 protein. The sample carries about 690,000 distinct CDR3 sequences, roughly 17% recorded once. This clonotype was counted many times. Germline loops: CDR1 SGHRS, CDR2 YFSETQ. The CDR3 runs 15 residues. Deletions cut 0 bases from V and 2 bases from J, with 12 bases between. The receptor comes from a man in his fifties with Graves' hyperthyroidism. The J gene is TRBJ2-7, the V gene TRBV5-1, with a weak D call TRBD1 (5 bases). Input material: blood. CDR3 residues: CASSLEGQTTYEQYF. The CDR3 DNA is TGCGCCAGCAGCTTGGAGGGGCAGACCACCTACGAGCAGTACTTC.